Each of the 29 T cell receptor beta chains below was sequenced from the same sample in a study of blood T cell repertoires in COVID-19. The protocol was immunoSEQ multiplex PCR, while the TCRdb copy is restricted to in-frame clones and leaves out a portion. The sample lists some 150,000 clones; roughly 80% were seen once. Sequences were obtained from peripheral blood. The receptor source for this set is a woman in her seventies with acute or convalescent COVID-19.

This clone was counted between two and nine times. Other DNA sequences in this specimen translate into the identical CDR3. V is TRBV29-1 and J is TRBJ2-7; 10 bases are shared with TRBD2. V gave up 6 bases and J gave up 3 bases; unmatched junction bases: 2. This CDR3 has 12 amino acids. Looked up from germline, CDR1 is SQVTM and CDR2 is ANQGSEA. CDR3 nucleotides: TGCAGCGTCGCTAGCGGGAGCTACGAGCAGTACTTC. Its protein is CSVASGSYEQYF.

The chain employs TRBV4-1 and TRBJ2-1, with D perhaps matching TRBD2 (5 bases). Germline assignment: CDR1 MGHRA and CDR2 YSYEKL. The CDR3 runs to 15 residues. V was cut by 0 bases and J by 5 bases, with 11 bases left in between. CDR3 sequence reads: CASSQDNRGHNEQFF. In DNA form, the CDR3 reads TGCGCCAGCAGCCAAGATAATAGAGGGCACAATGAGCAGTTCTTC.

The rearrangement uses TRBV5-1 and TRBJ2-2; D is possibly TRBD1 (7 bases). V dropped 3 bases and J dropped 3 bases, with 21 bases sitting between them. Germline V gene data show CDR1 as SGHRS and CDR2 as YFSETQ. This CDR3 comprises 18 residues. The CDR3 nucleotides are TGCGCCAGCAGCTCCTCGCTGGGGGGCCAGGGGGACACCGGGGAGCTGTTTTTT. This encodes CASSSSLGGQGDTGELFF.

The CDR3 coding sequence is TGCGCCAGCAGCTTGGACGAAGGGAGGGACACTGAAGCTTTCTTT. Residues: CASSLDEGRDTEAFF. This chain uses TRBV5-1 with TRBJ1-1, with D hard to call. Germline V gene lookup returns CDR1 SGHRS and CDR2 YFSETQ. V lost 0 bases to trimming and J lost 3 bases, with 12 bases between them. The CDR3 covers 15 residues.

This clone was observed a few times. This chain links TRBV5-1 with TRBJ2-5; 9 bases agree with TRBD2. Germline V lookup: CDR1 SGHRS, CDR2 YFSETQ. The CDR3 runs to 16 residues. V shed 1 base and J 3 bases; nucleotides not matched to a gene: 7. The CDR3, as DNA: TGCGCCAGCAGCTTGATTAGCGGGGGCTTGGAAGAGACCCAGTACTTC. Amino acids: CASSLISGGLEETQYF.

The rearrangement joins TRBV5-1 to TRBJ2-7, with 8 bases that match TRBD1. CDR3 length: 15 residues. After removal of 4 bases from V and 3 bases from J, the junction contained 9 bases not matched to a gene. In germline, CDR1 is SGHRS, CDR2 YFSETQ. The CDR3 loop reads CASSQNGQGRYEQYF. The CDR3 coding sequence is TGCGCCAGCAGCCAGAACGGACAGGGACGCTACGAGCAGTACTTC.

V usage is TRBV30 and J usage is TRBJ2-2; possibly TRBD1 for D (6 bases). This CDR3 is 14 amino acids long. V was cut by 7 bases and J by 3 bases, with 15 bases left in between. Germline V gene data show CDR1 as GTSNPN and CDR2 as SVGIG (reference sequence). The chain's CDR3 is CASDGGGDTGELFF. CDR3 sequence (DNA): TGTGCCTCCGACGGTGGGGGCGACACCGGGGAGCTGTTTTTT.

J is TRBJ2-3 and V is TRBV4-2, with 7 nucleotides matching TRBD1. Losses at the gene ends were 1 base for V and 5 bases for J; bases not matched to a gene: 12. The CDR3 extends over 17 amino acids. Germline values: CDR1 LGHNA, CDR2 YNFKEQ. CDR3 sequence: CASSQATTGTGRDTQYF. CDR3 DNA sequence: TGTGCCAGCAGCCAAGCTACGACAGGGACCGGGCGAGATACGCAGTATTTT.

The J gene is TRBJ1-6, the V gene TRBV19; unclear D gene. CDR1 LNHDA and CDR2 SQIVND come from the germline V gene (reference sequence). CDR3 length: 14 amino acids. Between the trimmed V and J ends, which lost 5 bases and 6 bases, there was a span of 11 bases. CDR3: CASSLEQPNSPLHF. Written as DNA, the CDR3 is TGTGCCAGTAGTCTCGAACAACCTAATTCACCCCTCCACTTT.

This clone came up once. The V and J genes are TRBV18 and TRBJ2-7, with 12 bases fitting TRBD1. CDR3 length: 14 residues. Germline V lookup: CDR1 KGHSH, CDR2 LQKENI. V lost 5 bases to trimming and J lost 9 bases; unmatched junction nucleotides: 8. The CDR3 DNA follows: TGTGCCAGCTCATCGGGACAGGGGGCGATAGGGCAGTACTTC. This sequence encodes CASSSGQGAIGQYF.

The CDR3 region is CASSPGMGTDTQYF. The CDR3 DNA sequence: TGTGCCAGCAGTCCAGGGATGGGCACAGATACGCAGTATTTT. This chain connects TRBV7-9 to TRBJ2-3; perhaps TRBD1 as D (5 bases). CDR3 size: 14 residues. V dropped 6 bases and J dropped 1 base, with 11 bases sitting between them. Per the germline V gene, CDR1 is SEHNR and CDR2 is FQNEAQ (reference sequence). Combining the CDR3 with reference TRBV7-9 and TRBJ2-3 gives the whole variable domain DTGVSQNPRHKITKRGQNVTFRCDPISEHNRLYWYRQTLGQGPEFLTYFQNEAQLEKSRLLSDRFSAERPKGSFSTLEIQRTEQGDSAMYLCASSPGMGTDTQYFGPGTRLTVL.

The chain carries TRBV6-5 and TRBJ1-2; D not resolved. CDR1 MNHEY and CDR2 SVGAGI come from the germline V gene. V dropped 4 bases and J dropped 0 bases, with 15 bases sitting between them. The CDR3 has 16 residues. The CDR3 DNA is TGTGCCAGCAGTTCCATCGGCGGGCCCCCTAACTATGGCTACACCTTC. It yields the protein CASSSIGGPPNYGYTF.

The chain employs TRBV15 and TRBJ2-7; 8 bases match TRBD1. The germline V gene has CDR1 LNHNV and CDR2 YYDKDF (reference sequence). V dropped 5 bases and J dropped 5; count of bases not matched to a gene: 8. The CDR3 consists of 14 residues. The CDR3 sequence: CATSGTGGNHEQYF. In DNA, the CDR3 is TGTGCCACCAGCGGGACAGGCGGAAATCACGAGCAGTACTTC.

V usage is TRBV7-8 and J usage is TRBJ1-4, with 11 bases matching TRBD1. Germline loops: CDR1 SGHVS, CDR2 FQNEAQ. This CDR3 spans 15 amino acids. V was clipped by 5 bases and J by 8 bases; unmatched bases: 7. CDR3 sequence reads: CASSLTWDRGEKLFF. DNA for the CDR3: TGTGCCAGCAGCCTTACATGGGACAGGGGGGAAAAACTGTTTTTT.

The rearrangement links TRBV3-1 (or the pseudogene TRBV3-2) to TRBJ2-7; 7 nucleotides agree with TRBD2. This CDR3 has 17 amino acids. Germline CDR1 and CDR2: LGHDT and YNNKEL (reference sequence). V was pared by 2 bases and J by 1 base, with 11 bases of the junction left unmatched. CDR3 nucleotides: TGTGCCAGCAGCCAAAGCGGGCTAGCGGCGTTATCCTACGAGCAGTACTTC. Translating gives CASSQSGLAALSYEQYF.

The rearrangement uses TRBV5-1 and TRBJ1-1, with 7 bases that match TRBD1. This CDR3 spans 14 amino acids. From germline, CDR1 is SGHRS and CDR2 YFSETQ. V lost 6 bases and J lost 4; bases outside the gene matches: 9. For the CDR3, the DNA is TGCGCCAGCACCCCACAGGGGAGTTTCACTGAAGCTTTCTTT. It is translated as CASTPQGSFTEAFF.

Many counts were recorded for this clone. The genes are TRBV30 and TRBJ2-7; possibly TRBD2 for D (5 bases). Between the trimmed V and J ends, which lost 0 bases and 3 bases, there was a span of 12 bases. The CDR3 consists of 14 residues. CDR1 is GTSNPN, CDR2 SVGIG, per germline (reference sequence). The CDR3 coding sequence is TGTGCCTGGAGTGTTGTTGGCGGAGGCTACGAGCAGTACTTC. Translation gives CAWSVVGGGYEQYF.

This chain uses TRBV15 with TRBJ2-3; D may be TRBD1 (5 bases). The length of the CDR3 is 13 residues. V lost 6 bases, J lost 7 bases, and 14 bases lay in between. Looked up from germline, CDR1 is LNHNV and CDR2 is YYDKDF (reference sequence). The CDR3 loop is CATSLPGQNTQYF. The CDR3 DNA reads as TGTGCCACCAGTCTTCCAGGGCAAAATACGCAGTATTTT.

This chain joins TRBV6-5 and TRBJ2-5, with 7 positions matching TRBD1. The CDR3 contains 14 residues. Germline trimming cut 2 bases from V and 1 base from J; bases unmatched to any gene: 1. Germline V gene data show CDR1 as MNHEY and CDR2 as SVGAGI. The CDR3 DNA reads as TGTGCCAGCAGTTACGGGACAGCCCAAGAGACCCAGTACTTC. Translation gives CASSYGTAQETQYF.

The CDR3 spells CSVDQGGVTEAFF. As DNA, the CDR3 is TGCAGCGTTGACCAGGGTGGTGTGACTGAAGCTTTCTTT. This chain uses TRBV29-1 with TRBJ1-1; weak D call: TRBD1 (5 bases). There are 13 residues in the CDR3. Trimming left V 3 bases short and J 5 bases short, with 13 bases between. In germline, CDR1 is SQVTM, CDR2 ANQGSEA.

The gene calls are TRBV6-5 and TRBJ1-2; 10 bases are shared with TRBD1. Germline V gene lookup returns CDR1 MNHEY and CDR2 SVGAGI. The CDR3 runs 15 residues. V lost 6 bases to trimming and J lost 2 bases; unmatched junction nucleotides: 6. The CDR3 DNA sequence: TGTGCCAGCAGGCCGGACAGGGGGGGCAACTATGGCTACACCTTC. As protein: CASRPDRGGNYGYTF.

The gene calls are TRBV7-2 and TRBJ2-2; TRBD1 might be the D (6 bases). Trimming took off 1 base at V and 1 base at J, with 10 bases between the two ends. The germline CDR1 and CDR2 sequences are SGHTA and FQGNSA. The length of the CDR3 is 16 residues. CDR3 sequence: CASSLDRAGNTGELFF. Written as DNA, the CDR3 is TGTGCCAGCAGCTTAGACAGGGCGGGGAACACCGGGGAGCTGTTTTTT. Together with reference TRBV7-2 and TRBJ2-2, the CDR3 gives the full variable domain: GAGVSQSPSNKVTEKGKDVELRCDPISGHTALYWYRQSLGQGLEFLIYFQGNSAPDKSGLPSDRFSAERTGGSVSTLTIQRTQQEDSAVYLCASSLDRAGNTGELFFGEGSRLTVL.

The chain recombines TRBV6-2 or TRBV6-3 with TRBJ2-7, with D hard to call. V lost 5 bases to trimming and J lost 2 bases, with 10 bases between them. Germline CDR1 is MNHEY and CDR2 is SVGEGT. This CDR3 spans 13 amino acids. Here the CDR3 reads CASSSLSPYEQYF. CDR3 coding DNA: TGTGCCAGCAGTAGTCTATCTCCCTACGAGCAGTACTTC.

The chain carries TRBV4-2 and TRBJ2-3, with TRBD2 matching over 10 bases. Germline V gene sequence: CDR1 LGHNA, CDR2 YNFKEQ. V lost 4 bases and J lost 6; bases outside the gene matches: 10. The CDR3 loop spans 16 amino acids. The DNA of the CDR3 is TGTGCCAGCAGCCCCCATGAGCGGGGGGGCCGCGATACGCAGTATTTT. It codes for CASSPHERGGRDTQYF.

V is TRBV18 and J is TRBJ2-3; 9 bases agree with TRBD2. This CDR3 region has 16 residues. V lost 4 bases to trimming and J lost 2 bases; unmatched junction nucleotides: 7. In germline, CDR1 is KGHSH, CDR2 LQKENI. The CDR3 DNA sequence: TGTGCCAGCTCACTCTCCCCGGGACTAGCCACAGATACGCAGTATTTT. Protein sequence: CASSLSPGLATDTQYF.

V usage is TRBV11-2 and J usage is TRBJ2-5, with TRBD2 matching 13 bases. There are 16 residues in the CDR3. The germline CDR1 and CDR2 sequences are SGHAT and FQNNGV. After removal of 4 bases from V and 5 bases from J, the junction contained 7 bases not matched to a gene. The CDR3 loop is CASSSGLAGSWETQYF. The DNA for the CDR3 is TGTGCCAGCAGCTCGGGACTAGCGGGATCATGGGAGACCCAGTACTTC. Filled out from reference TRBV11-2 and TRBJ2-5, the complete variable domain reads EAGVAQSPRYKIIEKRQSVAFWCNPISGHATLYWYQQILGQGPKLLIQFQNNGVVDDSQLPKDRFSAERLKGVDSTLKIQPAKLEDSAVYLCASSSGLAGSWETQYFGPGTRLLVL.

V and J are TRBV19 and TRBJ1-5; TRBD1 might be the D (5 bases). The CDR3 contains 14 residues. V lost 5 bases, J lost 5 bases, and 13 bases lay in between. Germline V gene sequence: CDR1 LNHDA, CDR2 SQIVND (reference sequence). CDR3 nucleotide sequence: TGTGCCAGTAGTCCCCAGGGATCATATCAGCCCCAGCATTTT. This codes for CASSPQGSYQPQHF.

The rearrangement uses TRBV18 and TRBJ2-7, with D hard to call. Germline V gene sequence: CDR1 KGHSH, CDR2 LQKENI. V dropped 6 bases and J dropped 6 bases, with 12 bases sitting between them. The CDR3 has 12 residues. In nucleotides, the CDR3 is TGTGCCAGCTCCCAGGAACTGGGCGAGCAGTACTTC. This gives the protein CASSQELGEQYF.

V is TRBV11-2 and J is TRBJ2-7; D gene unclear. Germline V gives CDR1 SGHAT, CDR2 FQNNGV. The CDR3 is made up of 14 amino acids. Deletions cut 0 bases from V and 0 bases from J, with 6 bases between. CDR3 in DNA: TGTGCCAGCAGCTTAGAACTGAGCTCCTACGAGCAGTACTTC. It encodes CASSLELSSYEQYF.